This entry lists 10 T cell receptor beta chains sequenced from one sample in a study of T cell repertoires in cytomegalovirus infection. No antigen is known for these receptors. TCRdb re-called the reads with MiXCR, one entry per CDR3 protein. The sample holds 600,000 to 700,000 distinct CDR3 sequences; around 32% are singletons and the top ten take about 20%. The sequencing used cultured PBMCs, collected from culture after CMV antigen stimulation. The receptors here all came from a human donor in good health (CMV status not recorded). Some clones in this sample may be carry-over from other donors' samples.

This clonotype was seen a handful of times. The chain employs TRBV7-2 and TRBJ2-6, with D perhaps TRBD1 (5 bases). V was trimmed by 6 bases and J by 4 bases, leaving 10 bases between them. CDR3 length: 14 residues. The germline gives CDR1 SGHTA, CDR2 FQGNSA. The CDR3 sequence is CASRSGNGANVLTF. The CDR3 DNA reads TGTGCCAGCAGATCAGGGAACGGGGCCAACGTCCTGACTTTC.

This clonotype showed up many times. The V gene is TRBV7-8, the J gene TRBJ2-7; tentatively, D is TRBD1 (6 bases). The CDR3 runs to 16 residues. V was cut by 3 bases and J by 4 bases, with 19 bases left in between. The germline V gene has CDR1 SGHVS and CDR2 FQNEAQ. DNA for the CDR3: TGTGCCAGCAGCTTCCTCTTATTTGGACAGTTGTACGAGCAGTACTTC. It codes for CASSFLLFGQLYEQYF.

V and J are TRBV27 and TRBJ2-1, with D unresolved. The V end lost 2 bases, the J end lost 0 bases, and 14 bases lay between the germline ends. Germline CDR1 and CDR2: MNHEY and SMNVEV (reference sequence). This CDR3 region has 17 residues. This CDR3 is CASSLVPLTYSYNEQFF. CDR3 nucleotide sequence: TGTGCCAGCAGTTTAGTCCCCCTAACTTACTCCTACAATGAGCAGTTCTTC.

The gene calls are TRBV6-2 or TRBV6-3 and TRBJ2-7; D gene ambiguous. The CDR3 loop spans 14 amino acids. CDR1 and CDR2 (germline): MNHEY, SVGEGT. V gave up 2 bases and J gave up 3 bases, with 11 bases separating them. The CDR3 DNA is TGTGCCAGCAGTTACCAACCTAACCTCTACGAGCAGTACTTC. Translation gives CASSYQPNLYEQYF.

J is TRBJ2-5 and V is TRBV6-6; tentatively, D is TRBD1 or TRBD2 (6 bases each). CDR3 length equals 17 residues. Germline CDR1 is MNHNY and CDR2 is SVGAGI (reference sequence). V was trimmed by 4 bases and J by 5 bases, leaving 23 bases between them. In DNA, the CDR3 is TGTGCCAGCAGTTTACTAATAAACCCGGGGGCCGGGGAGACCCAGTACTTC. Its translation: CASSLLINPGAGETQYF.

V and J are TRBV30 and TRBJ2-3, with TRBD2 matching 10 bases. V shed 3 bases, J shed 2 bases, and the junction held 2 bases outside the gene matches. The length of the CDR3 is 14 residues. The germline CDR1 and CDR2 sequences are GTSNPN and SVGIG (reference sequence). CDR3 protein: CAWRGLAHTDTQYF. The CDR3 DNA reads TGTGCCTGGAGGGGACTAGCGCACACAGATACGCAGTATTTT.

This clonotype was seen more than once but under ten times. This chain connects TRBV6-1 to TRBJ1-5; D is uncertain. Deletions cut 10 bases from V and 0 bases from J, with 10 bases between. Germline V gene data show CDR1 as MNHNS and CDR2 as SASEGT. This CDR3 comprises 13 residues. CDR3 DNA: TGTGCCACCCGCATAAATAGCAATCAGCCCCAGCATTTT. Its protein product is CATRINSNQPQHF.

The gene calls are TRBV28 and TRBJ2-1; TRBD1 aligns across 7 bases. Germline-derived CDR1 and CDR2 are MDHEN and SYDVKM. Unmatched junction bases numbered 6, after V lost 2 bases and J lost 8 bases. The CDR3 is made up of 14 amino acids. CDR3 nucleotide sequence: TGTGCCAGCAGTTTAGGGACAGCCAGGGATGAGCAGTTCTTC. Translation: CASSLGTARDEQFF.

The genes are TRBV12-3 or TRBV12-4 and TRBJ2-3, with D perhaps TRBD2 (5 bases). The CDR3 extends over 16 amino acids. V was pared by 6 bases and J by 6 bases, with 22 bases between. DNA for the CDR3: TGTGCCAGCAGCCTTTTTTCCCCCCGTGAGGGCGATACGCAGTATTTT. This sequence encodes CASSLFSPREGDTQYF.

This clonotype was counted between two and nine times. V usage is TRBV9 and J usage is TRBJ1-1, with D possibly matching TRBD1 (6 bases). V lost 3 bases, J lost 0 bases, and 12 bases lay in between. This CDR3 has 15 residues. Germline V lookup: CDR1 SGDLS, CDR2 YYNGEE. The CDR3 region has the DNA TGTGCCAGCAGCGGCCCGGACAGCCTGAACACTGAAGCTTTCTTT. Protein product: CASSGPDSLNTEAFF.